This T cell receptor beta chain was recovered during a study of T cell responses to AZD1222 COVID-19 vaccine. Study-wide results and limits: The study identified only six AZD1222 recipients as seropositive at baseline. Spike-specific TCR breadth and depth were elevated following two AZD1222 doses.

Deletions cut 6 bases from V and 6 bases from J, with 16 bases between. CDR1 is MDHEN, CDR2 SYDVKM, per germline. The CDR3 length is 14 residues. Concerning this clone: As yet, its antigen is unknown.

The method was immunoSEQ multiplex PCR; TCRdb's version includes in-frame clones alone and lacks a portion of them. Counted here are some 130,000 clones, around 90% occurring once; the ten biggest clones make up approximately 1.5%. This chain connects TRBV28 to TRBJ2-3; no clear D gene. The receptor comes from an adult in good health. The sample consisted of peripheral blood, taken on day 0 of AZD1222 vaccination. The CDR3 nucleotides read TGTGCCAGCAGCCCCGGTCTTAAAGGGGATACGCAGTATTTT. Translation gives CASSPGLKGDTQYF.